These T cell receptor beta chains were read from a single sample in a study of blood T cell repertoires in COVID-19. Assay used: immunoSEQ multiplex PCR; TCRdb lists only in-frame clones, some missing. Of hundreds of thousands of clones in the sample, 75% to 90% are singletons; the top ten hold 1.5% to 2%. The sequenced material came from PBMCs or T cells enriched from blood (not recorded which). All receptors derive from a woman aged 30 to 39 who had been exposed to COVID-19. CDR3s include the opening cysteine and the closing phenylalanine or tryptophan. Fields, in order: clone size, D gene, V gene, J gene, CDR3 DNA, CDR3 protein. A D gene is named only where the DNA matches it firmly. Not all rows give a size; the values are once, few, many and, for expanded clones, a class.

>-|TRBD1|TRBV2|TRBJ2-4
TGTGCCAGCAGTTGGGGACAGGCATCCAAAAACATTCAGTACTTC
CASSWGQASKNIQYF
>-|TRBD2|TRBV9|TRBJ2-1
TGTGCCAGCAGCGGGGGGGCTAGCGGGAGAACAATCCACAATGAGCAGTTCTTC
CASSGGASGRTIHNEQFF
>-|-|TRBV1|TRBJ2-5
TGCACCAGCAGCCAAGATGGTTCCCGGATGCTAGCGGGAGCGGAGACCCAGTACTTC
CTSSQDGSRMLAGAETQYF
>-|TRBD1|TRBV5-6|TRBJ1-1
TGTGCCAGCAGCCCGTCGGACAGGGGATTGAACACTGAAGCTTTCTTT
CASSPSDRGLNTEAFF
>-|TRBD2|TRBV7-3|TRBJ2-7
TGTGCCAGCAGCTTAGAAGGCGGGAGGGCTTACGAGCAGTACTTC
CASSLEGGRAYEQYF
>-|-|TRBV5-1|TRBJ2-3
TGCGCCAGCAGCTTGTGGACGGGGACAGATACGCAGTATTTT
CASSLWTGTDTQYF
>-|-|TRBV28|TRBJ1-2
TGTGCCAGCAGTTTTTCTAACAGCCTCTATGGCTACACCTTC
CASSFSNSLYGYTF
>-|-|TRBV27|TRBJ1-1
TGTGCCAGCAGTTTGTCCGGGGACACTGAAGCTTTCTTT
CASSLSGDTEAFF
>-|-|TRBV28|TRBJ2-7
TGTGCCAGCAGAATAGCAGGGGTGGCCTACGAGCAGTACTTC
CASRIAGVAYEQYF
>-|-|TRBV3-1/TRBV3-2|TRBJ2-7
TGTGCCAGCAGCCAAGGTGCTAGGACCTACGAGCAGTACTTC
CASSQGARTYEQYF
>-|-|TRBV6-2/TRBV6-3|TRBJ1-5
TGTGCCAGCAGTTTGTCAGTCCCCAGCAATCAGCCCCAGCATTTT
CASSLSVPSNQPQHF
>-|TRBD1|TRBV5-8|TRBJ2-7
TGTGCCAGCAGCTTCGGACAGGGGACGGTATGGGAGCAGTACTTC
CASSFGQGTVWEQYF
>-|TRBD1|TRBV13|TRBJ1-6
TGTGCCAGCAGCTTAAAGGGGGCTAGTTCACCCCTCCACTTT
CASSLKGASSPLHF
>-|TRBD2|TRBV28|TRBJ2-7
TGTGCCAGCAGTTTTCCTTTGGTAGCGGGAGTAACCTACGAGCAGTACTTC
CASSFPLVAGVTYEQYF
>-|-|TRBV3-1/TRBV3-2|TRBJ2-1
TGTGCCAGCAGCCAAGGAGACTCCTCGTACAATGAGCAGTTCTTC
CASSQGDSSYNEQFF
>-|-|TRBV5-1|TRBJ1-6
TGCGCCAGCAGCTTGTCAGGGGTGAGGTCACCCCTCCACTTT
CASSLSGVRSPLHF
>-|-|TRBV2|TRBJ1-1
TGTGCCAGCAGTGAAGACGGGAGGGGCACTGAAGCTTTCTTT
CASSEDGRGTEAFF
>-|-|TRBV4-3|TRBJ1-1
TGCGCCAGCAGCCAAGATTACAGGGTGGAAACTGAAGCTTTCTTT
CASSQDYRVETEAFF
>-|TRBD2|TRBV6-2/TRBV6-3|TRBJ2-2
TGTGCCAGCAGTAAGGAGCGTTCCGGGACTAGCGGGACCGGGGAGCTGTTTTTT
CASSKERSGTSGTGELFF
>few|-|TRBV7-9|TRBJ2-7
TGTGCCAGCAGCTTAGTCATCTACGAGCAGTACTTC
CASSLVIYEQYF
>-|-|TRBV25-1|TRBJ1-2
TGTGCCAGCAGTGAATTCGGCCGGGGTACTGGCTACACCTTC
CASSEFGRGTGYTF
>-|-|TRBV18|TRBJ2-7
TGTGCCAGCTCACCACCGGGACACTACGAGCAGTACTTC
CASSPPGHYEQYF
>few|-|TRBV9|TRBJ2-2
TGTGCCAGCAGCGTTTTCAGATTAAACACCGGGGAGCTGTTTTTT
CASSVFRLNTGELFF
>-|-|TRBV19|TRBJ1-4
TGTGCCAGTAGTATTGCCCGGAATGAAAAACTGTTTTTT
CASSIARNEKLFF
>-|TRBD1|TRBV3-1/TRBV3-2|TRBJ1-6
TGTGCCAGCAGCCAGGACAGGGGGAATAATTCACCCCTCCACTTT
CASSQDRGNNSPLHF
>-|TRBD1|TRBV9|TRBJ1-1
TGTGCCAGCAGCGTAGTGGGGACAGGGGGATCAGAAGCTTTCTTT
CASSVVGTGGSEAFF
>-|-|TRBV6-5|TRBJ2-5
TGTGCCAGCAGTATCACAGGAAGAGAGACCCAGTACTTC
CASSITGRETQYF
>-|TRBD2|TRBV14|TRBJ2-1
TGTGCCAGCAGCCAAGGGCGGGAGGGACTAGCGGGATACTACAATGAGCAGTTCTTC
CASSQGREGLAGYYNEQFF
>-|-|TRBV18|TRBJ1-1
TGTGCCAGCTCACGCCCGACAGAGAACACTGAAGCTTTCTTT
CASSRPTENTEAFF
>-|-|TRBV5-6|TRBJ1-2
TGTGCCAGCAGCTGGGACACTATCTACACCTTC
CASSWDTIYTF
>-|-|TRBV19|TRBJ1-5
TGTGCCAGTAGTATAGATCTATTAACAGGCTATACCAATCAGCCCCAGCATTTT
CASSIDLLTGYTNQPQHF
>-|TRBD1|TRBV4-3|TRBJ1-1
TGCGCCAGCAGCCGCTCTGGGACAGGAAGGAACACTGAAGCTTTCTTT
CASSRSGTGRNTEAFF
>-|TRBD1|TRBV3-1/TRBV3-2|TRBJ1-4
TGTGCCAGCAGCCAAAGGACAGGGGGCTGGGATGAAAAACTGTTTTTT
CASSQRTGGWDEKLFF
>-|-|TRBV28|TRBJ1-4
TGTGCCAGCAGTTTAGAGCAGGGTAATGAAAAACTGTTTTTT
CASSLEQGNEKLFF
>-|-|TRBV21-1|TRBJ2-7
TGTGCCAGCAGCAAAGCAGACCCAGGAAGGGACTACGAAACAAGAAATTACGAGCAGTACTTC
CASSKADPGRDYETRNYEQYF
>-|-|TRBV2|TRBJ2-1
TGTGCCGCAGGGGTAGGATGGCAGGGCGGTGTCTTC
CAAGVGWQGGVF
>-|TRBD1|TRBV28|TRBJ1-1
TGTGCCAGCAGCCTCAGCAGGGGGGTCACTGAAGCTTTCTTT
CASSLSRGVTEAFF
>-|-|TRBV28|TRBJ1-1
TGTGCCAGCAGCCACTATGAAGCTTTCTTT
CASSHYEAFF
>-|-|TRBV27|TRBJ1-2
TGTGCCAGCAGTACACGAAGGACGCCCGGGGGATATCAAGCTGGCTACACCTTC
CASSTRRTPGGYQAGYTF
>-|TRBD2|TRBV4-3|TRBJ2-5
TGCGCCAGCAGCCAAGATGCGGGGGGGGAGACCCAGTACTTC
CASSQDAGGETQYF
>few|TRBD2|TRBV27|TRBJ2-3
TGTGCCAGCAGTTTTCTTGGCGGGAGGGAGGCAGATACGCAGTATTTT
CASSFLGGREADTQYF
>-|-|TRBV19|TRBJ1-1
TGTGCCAGTAATCCCTGGGGGGGGAACACTGAAGCTTTCTTT
CASNPWGGNTEAFF